This T cell receptor (beta chain) was documented in a study of cytomegalovirus exposure and HLA in healthy donors. This clone turned up a few times. Primers: 60 Vbeta forward and 13 Jbeta reverse. Measured with immunoSEQ multiplex PCR; TCRdb has only the in-frame clones, and not every one. The data contain some 160,000 clones, around 70% of them singletons. This CDR3 region has 14 residues. Germline loops: CDR1 SGHRS, CDR2 YFSETQ. Trimming left V 0 bases short and J 1 base short, with 6 bases between. The V call is TRBV5-1, the J call TRBJ2-3; D possibly corresponds to TRBD2 (6 bases). The clonotype was recovered from a man aged 35 to 55 in good health and CMV-seronegative. The sample taken for sequencing was PBMCs. This chain's CDR3 is CASSLAGGTDTQYF. The CDR3 DNA sequence: TGCGCCAGCAGCTTGGCGGGAGGCACAGATACGCAGTATTTT.